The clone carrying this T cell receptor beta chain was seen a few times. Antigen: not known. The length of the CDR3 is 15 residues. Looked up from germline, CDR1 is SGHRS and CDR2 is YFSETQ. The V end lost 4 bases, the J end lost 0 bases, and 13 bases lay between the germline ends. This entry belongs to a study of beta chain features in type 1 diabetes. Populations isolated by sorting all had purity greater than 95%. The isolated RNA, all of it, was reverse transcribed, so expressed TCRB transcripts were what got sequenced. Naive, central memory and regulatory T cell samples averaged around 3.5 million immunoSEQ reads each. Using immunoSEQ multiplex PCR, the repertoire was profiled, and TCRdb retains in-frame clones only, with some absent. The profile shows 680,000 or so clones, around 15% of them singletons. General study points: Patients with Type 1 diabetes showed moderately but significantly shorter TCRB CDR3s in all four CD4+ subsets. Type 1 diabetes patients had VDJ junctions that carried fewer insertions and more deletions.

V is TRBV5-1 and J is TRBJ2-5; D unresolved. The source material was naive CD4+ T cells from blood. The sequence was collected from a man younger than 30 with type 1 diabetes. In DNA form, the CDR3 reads TGCGCCAGCAGCAGCCAGCAGGCGGACCAAGAGACCCAGTACTTC. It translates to CASSSQQADQETQYF.